These 14 T cell receptor beta chains came from one sample sequenced in a study of T cells expressing NK-cell markers. After re-calling the 5' RACE reads, TCRdb lists one entry per CDR3 protein, DNA absent. The sample spans about 370,000 distinct CDR3 sequences; the ten largest clones claim about 10%. Sequences were obtained from blood T cells: a sorted CD56 or NKG2C T cell subset, CD4+ or CD8+ T cells, or bulk PBMC T cells (not recorded which). These receptors originate from a woman between 45 and 60 years old in good health.

This rearrangement joins TRBV6-6 to TRBJ2-1; with no DNA, the TCRdb D assignment of TRBD1 cannot be verified. This CDR3 region has 17 residues. Germline V gene sequence: CDR1 MNHNY, CDR2 SVGAGI (reference sequence). CDR3 region: CASSYPRGGGSVNEQFF.

This chain joins TRBV5-1 and TRBJ2-5; the D call from TCRdb, TRBD1, cannot be confirmed without DNA. Germline V gives CDR1 SGHRS, CDR2 YFSETQ. The CDR3 is 17 residues long. The CDR3 here is CASSLAPGQGSEETQYF.

The chain combines TRBV12-5 with TRBJ2-1. Germline CDR1 and CDR2: LGHNT and FRNRAP. The CDR3 runs to 13 residues. CDR3 in amino acids: CASGLATLGEQFF. Complete variable domain (other parts from reference TRBV12-5 and TRBJ2-1): DARVTQTPRHKVTEMGQEVTMRCQPILGHNTVFWYRQTMMQGLELLAYFRNRAPLDDSGMPKDRFSAEMPDATLATLKIQPSEPRDSAVYFCASGLATLGEQFFGPGTRLTVL.

The chain joins TRBV4-1 to TRBJ2-1; the D gene TCRdb calls, TRBD2, cannot be checked with no DNA. The CDR3 length is 18 residues. CDR1 and CDR2 from the germline V gene are MGHRA and YSYEKL. This CDR3 reads CASSQREEPTSGYNEQFF.

This chain joins TRBV20-1 and TRBJ2-7; without DNA, the TCRdb call of TRBD2 cannot be checked. CDR3 length: 17 amino acids. Germline assignment: CDR1 DFQATT and CDR2 SNEGSKA (reference sequence). The CDR3 loop is CSASWSSGRADSYEQYF.

The CDR3 protein is CASSPAGARDEQYF. V and J are TRBV12-3 or TRBV12-4 and TRBJ2-7. The CDR3 has 14 residues.

The rearrangement links TRBV12-3 or TRBV12-4 to TRBJ1-1. This CDR3 has 14 residues. CDR3 protein: CASSSTRAITEAFF.

The chain couples TRBV29-1 to TRBJ2-5. The length of the CDR3 is 13 residues. The germline V gene has CDR1 SQVTM and CDR2 ANQGSEA. CDR3 in amino acids: CSVQEGLGETQYF.

This chain uses TRBV7-9 with TRBJ2-1. Germline lookup yields CDR1 SEHNR and CDR2 FQNEAQ (reference sequence). The CDR3 consists of 16 residues. CDR3 loop: CASSLSGGVFYNEQFF.

The chain joins TRBV12-3 or TRBV12-4 to TRBJ2-1; TCRdb selects TRBD2, and the lack of DNA leaves this call unchecked. The CDR3 is 15 amino acids. The CDR3 loop reads CASSFISGLLNEQFF.

This CDR3 is CASSGHRLDLDEKLFF. The chain links TRBV6-6 to TRBJ1-4; TCRdb names TRBD1, which stays unverified in the absence of DNA. Germline lookup yields CDR1 MNHNY and CDR2 SVGAGI (reference sequence). The CDR3 runs to 16 residues.

The rearrangement uses TRBV12-3 or TRBV12-4 and TRBJ2-3; TCRdb's D call of TRBD2 is untestable without DNA. CDR3 length: 18 residues. The CDR3 sequence is CASSEGGRALLSTDTQYF.

J is TRBJ1-4 and V is TRBV5-1; TCRdb reports TRBD1, a call that lacks DNA to check it against. Germline V gene lookup returns CDR1 SGHRS and CDR2 YFSETQ. This CDR3 is built from 15 residues. The CDR3 loop is CASTLATGQDEKLFF.

The V call is TRBV7-7, the J call TRBJ2-1. This CDR3 region has 14 residues. Germline CDR1 is SSHAT and CDR2 is FNYEAQ (reference sequence). Here the CDR3 reads CASSLGHASGEQFF.